Below are 27 T cell receptor beta chains sequenced from a single sample in a study of early T cells in non-severe SARS-CoV-2 infection. MiXCR, applied by TCRdb to the 5' RACE reads, yields one record per CDR3 protein. Of approximately 69,000 distinct CDR3 sequences in the sample, 9.5% to 12% were seen once. Sequencing was performed on whole blood, taken at baseline. The receptors were gathered from an adult who was a healthcare worker with PCR-confirmed SARS-CoV-2 infection or an uninfected control (not recorded which).

This clonotype was seen a few times. The V and J genes are TRBV20-1 and TRBJ2-3, with 13 bases matching TRBD2. Germline V gene lookup returns CDR1 DFQATT and CDR2 SNEGSKA (reference sequence). This CDR3 spans 17 amino acids. The V segment lost 6 bases and the J segment 7 bases; nucleotides outside the gene matches: 16. CDR3 DNA: TGCAGTGCAAATTCACTCCTTGGACTAGCGGGAGAGAATACGCAGTATTTT. Translating it yields CSANSLLGLAGENTQYF.

V gene TRBV3-1 combines with J gene TRBJ2-7; D gene unclear. The V gene's germline CDR1 is LGHDT and CDR2 YNNKEL (reference sequence). V dropped 0 bases and J dropped 3 bases, with 9 bases sitting between them. The CDR3 has 14 residues. The CDR3 here is CASSQDHTGYEQYF. CDR3 DNA: TGTGCCAGCAGCCAAGATCACACGGGCTACGAGCAGTACTTC.

This clonotype was seen at least ten times. The V gene is TRBV20-1, the J gene TRBJ1-3; no reliable D call. This CDR3 contains 16 residues. Germline V gene lookup returns CDR1 DFQATT and CDR2 SNEGSKA (reference sequence). The germline V and J ends were trimmed by 0 bases and 0 bases, with 12 bases remaining between them. The CDR3 region has the DNA TGCAGTGCTAGAGATTGGACGGACTCCTCTGGAAACACCATATATTTT. Translated, it gives CSARDWTDSSGNTIYF.

This clonotype was counted a few times. V usage is TRBV5-4 and J usage is TRBJ2-2, with a tentative D call TRBD1 (5 bases). The germline V gene has CDR1 SGHNT and CDR2 YYREEE (reference sequence). This CDR3 comprises 15 residues. Trimming removed 3 bases at V and 2 bases at J, with 11 bases between. CDR3 loop: CASSSRVGNTGELFF. The CDR3, as DNA: TGTGCCAGCAGCTCCAGGGTTGGCAACACCGGGGAGCTGTTTTTT.

This clonotype was picked up many times. The chain recombines TRBV6-5 with TRBJ1-3; D gene unclear. Germline CDR1 and CDR2: MNHEY and SVGAGI. The CDR3 sequence is 13 residues long. V gave up 3 bases and J gave up 4 bases, with 7 bases separating them. CDR3 sequence reads: CASSYSGGNTIYF. The CDR3 coding sequence is TGTGCCAGCAGTTATTCAGGAGGAAACACCATATATTTT.

V is TRBV27 and J is TRBJ1-6; D call uncertain. From germline, CDR1 is MNHEY and CDR2 SMNVEV (reference sequence). CDR3 length: 12 amino acids. V lost 6 bases and J 5 bases, leaving 5 bases between the germline ends. The CDR3, as DNA: TGTGCCAGCAGCCGGAATAATTCACCCCTCCACTTT. This sequence encodes CASSRNNSPLHF.

The rearrangement links TRBV6-5 to TRBJ2-7; D perhaps matches TRBD1 (6 bases). The CDR3 runs 13 residues. The ends were cut back, 2 bases at V and 1 base at J, with 6 bases in the middle. CDR1 and CDR2 (germline): MNHEY, SVGAGI. The CDR3 here is CASSYGQSYEQYF. The CDR3 bases are TGTGCCAGCAGTTACGGACAGTCCTACGAGCAGTACTTC.

The sample holds many counts of this clonotype. The V and J genes are TRBV6-1 and TRBJ2-1, with D perhaps matching TRBD2 (6 bases). Trimming stripped 6 bases from V and 7 bases from J, with 10 bases between. The CDR3 runs 12 residues. The germline CDR1 and CDR2 sequences are MNHNS and SASEGT. CDR3 DNA: TGTGCCAGCAGCTTAAGCGGGAATGAGCAGTTCTTC. Protein sequence: CASSLSGNEQFF.

At least ten counts were recorded for this clonotype. This chain uses TRBV20-1 with TRBJ2-3; the match to TRBD2 covers 11 bases. The CDR3 has 14 amino acids. CDR1 DFQATT and CDR2 SNEGSKA come from the germline V gene (reference sequence). CDR3 sequence (DNA): TGCAGCCCAGGGACTAGCGGCCCCACAGATACGCAGTATTTT. As protein: CSPGTSGPTDTQYF.

This clonotype was picked up a small number of times. The gene calls are TRBV7-6 and TRBJ1-1, with 8 bases lining up with TRBD1. This CDR3 contains 13 residues. The V gene end was trimmed by 5 bases and the J gene end by 5 bases; junction bases not matched to a gene: 4. The germline V gene has CDR1 SGHVS and CDR2 FNYEAQ. CDR3 DNA: TGTGCCAGCAGCCAGGGGGCAGGAACTGAAGCTTTCTTT. Translating it yields CASSQGAGTEAFF.

The sample holds many counts of this clonotype. The chain couples TRBV2 to TRBJ2-3; a possible D gene is TRBD2 (5 bases). Deletions cut 5 bases from V and 0 bases from J, with 12 bases between. The CDR3 length is 15 residues. CDR1 and CDR2 from the germline V gene are SNHLY and FYNNEI. Written as DNA, the CDR3 is TGTGCCAGCAGTTCCCAGCGGAAAAGCACAGATACGCAGTATTTT. Protein: CASSSQRKSTDTQYF.

The J gene is TRBJ1-2, the V gene TRBV29-1; a weak D match, TRBD1 (5 bases). Per germline, CDR1 SQVTM and CDR2 ANQGSEA. V dropped 1 base and J dropped 7 bases, with 13 bases sitting between them. The CDR3 length is 13 residues. The CDR3 DNA reads TGCAGCGTTGAAGGGCTGGGGCGGCTTGGCTACACCTTC. It translates to CSVEGLGRLGYTF.

V is TRBV7-9 and J is TRBJ1-5, with TRBD1 identical over 7 bases. The CDR3 contains 15 residues. V trimming: 5 bases; J trimming: 7 bases; junction bases outside the gene matches: 11. Germline assignment: CDR1 SEHNR and CDR2 FQNEAQ (reference sequence). Here the CDR3 reads CASSATGPGNQPQHF. As DNA, the CDR3 is TGTGCCAGCAGCGCGACAGGGCCTGGTAACCAGCCCCAGCATTTT.

Many counts were recorded for this clonotype. The chain has TRBV12-3 or TRBV12-4 and TRBJ1-1, with D perhaps matching TRBD1 (6 bases). V was cut by 3 bases and J by 0 bases, with 8 bases left in between. CDR3 size: 14 residues. CDR3 in DNA: TGTGCCAGCAGTTTGGGGGGCATGAACACTGAAGCTTTCTTT. Protein: CASSLGGMNTEAFF.

This clonotype was detected ten times or more. The genes are TRBV5-1 and TRBJ1-5, with TRBD1 matching 7 bases. The CDR3 has 14 residues. Trimming cost V 4 bases and J 3 bases; bases outside gene matches: 4. Germline-derived CDR1 and CDR2 are SGHRS and YFSETQ. In DNA form, the CDR3 reads TGCGCCAGCAGCCCAGGACAGGACAATCAGCCCCAGCATTTT. It encodes CASSPGQDNQPQHF.

This clonotype was seen a few times. The chain recombines TRBV27 with TRBJ1-1, with D possibly matching TRBD1 (6 bases). The CDR3 runs 13 residues. Germline CDR1 MNHEY, CDR2 SMNVEV (reference sequence). With 3 bases removed from V and 5 bases from J, the gap between germline ends came to 10 bases. The CDR3 loop reads CASSFRGGTEAFF. CDR3 DNA: TGTGCCAGCAGTTTCAGGGGTGGAACTGAAGCTTTCTTT.

V gene TRBV20-1 combines with J gene TRBJ1-1, with D unresolved. Germline CDR1 is DFQATT and CDR2 is SNEGSKA (reference sequence). The V end lost 6 bases, the J end lost 2 bases, and 7 bases lay between the germline ends. The CDR3 loop spans 11 amino acids. CDR3 bases: TGCAGTGCCCAAAAAAACACTGAAGCTTTCTTT. This translates into CSAQKNTEAFF.

This clonotype appeared many times. This rearrangement joins TRBV13 to TRBJ1-1, with D uncertain. The CDR3 is made up of 15 amino acids. Germline CDR1 and CDR2: PRHDT and FYEKMQ (reference sequence). The germline V and J ends were trimmed by 4 bases and 0 bases, with 12 bases remaining between them. The CDR3 loop is CASSSAAGMNTEAFF. The DNA for the CDR3 is TGTGCCAGCAGCTCCGCGGCGGGAATGAACACTGAAGCTTTCTTT. The full variable domain, completed using reference TRBV13 and TRBJ1-1, is AAGVIQSPRHLIKEKRETATLKCYPIPRHDTVYWYQQGPGQDPQFLISFYEKMQSDKGSIPDRFSAQQFSDYHSELNMSSLELGDSALYFCASSSAAGMNTEAFFGQGTRLTVV.

This chain joins TRBV27 and TRBJ2-1; perhaps TRBD2 as D (5 bases). V shed 8 bases and J shed 0 bases, with 14 bases lying between them. This CDR3 contains 15 residues. The germline V gene encodes CDR1 MNHEY and CDR2 SMNVEV (reference sequence). This CDR3 is CASRETEYSYNEQFF. In DNA form, the CDR3 reads TGTGCCAGCCGGGAAACGGAGTACTCCTACAATGAGCAGTTCTTC.

The DNA of the CDR3 is TGTGCCACCAGTGATGCACAGGCGGGCGGCTACACCTTC. It yields the protein CATSDAQAGGYTF. The V gene is TRBV24-1, the J gene TRBJ1-2; D is perhaps TRBD1 (5 bases). The germline CDR1 and CDR2 sequences are KGHDR and SFDVKD. This CDR3 comprises 13 residues. The V and J ends lost 3 bases and 8 bases respectively, with 12 bases between them.

This chain's CDR3 is CATSRDPLRNQPQHF. CDR3 sequence (DNA): TGTGCCACCAGCAGAGATCCGCTAAGGAACCAGCCCCAGCATTTT. The chain uses TRBV15 and TRBJ1-5; the D is unclear. Trimming shortened V by 0 bases and J by 7 bases, and 13 bases separated the two germline ends. Germline-derived CDR1 and CDR2 are LNHNV and YYDKDF (reference sequence). The length of the CDR3 is 15 residues.

This clonotype has just a few counts. V gene TRBV29-1 combines with J gene TRBJ2-3; D ambiguous. The CDR3 is 14 residues long. The germline V gene encodes CDR1 SQVTM and CDR2 ANQGSEA. V gave up 2 bases and J gave up 2 bases, with 11 bases separating them. The CDR3 DNA sequence: TGCAGCGTTGAACCGAACCCGTCCACAGATACGCAGTATTTT. It is translated as CSVEPNPSTDTQYF.

This clonotype was seen only a few times. The rearrangement joins TRBV25-1 to TRBJ1-4; 9 bases are shared with TRBD1. The CDR3 is 12 residues long. The trim removed 7 bases at V and 11 bases at J, leaving 5 bases unmatched. From germline, CDR1 is MGHDK and CDR2 SYGVNS. The CDR3 reads CASIGTGRKLFF. CDR3 sequence (DNA): TGTGCCAGCATCGGGACAGGGAGGAAACTGTTTTTT.

V and J are TRBV20-1 and TRBJ2-3, with TRBD2 as a possible D gene (5 bases). The CDR3 runs to 17 residues. V lost 0 bases, J lost 2 bases, and 18 bases lay in between. CDR1 and CDR2 (germline): DFQATT, SNEGSKA (reference sequence). The CDR3 bases are TGCAGTGCTAGAGATAATCTCGTGGGAGCGTACACAGATACGCAGTATTTT. Translating it yields CSARDNLVGAYTDTQYF.

This clonotype has a handful of counts. The chain carries TRBV12-3 or TRBV12-4 and TRBJ2-1; tentative D call: TRBD1 (5 bases). This CDR3 contains 14 residues. V shed 3 bases and J shed 1 base, with 7 bases lying between them. CDR3 loop: CASSLPGSYNEQFF. CDR3 nucleotides: TGTGCCAGCAGTTTGCCAGGGTCCTACAATGAGCAGTTCTTC.

The chain employs TRBV29-1 and TRBJ2-3, with a possible D match to TRBD2 (6 bases). This CDR3 has 16 amino acids. Trimming stripped 6 bases from V and 4 bases from J, with 23 bases between. Germline V gives CDR1 SQVTM, CDR2 ANQGSEA. CDR3 loop: CSVVGGGGMIADTQYF. The CDR3 DNA reads TGCAGCGTCGTCGGGGGTGGCGGGATGATCGCAGATACGCAGTATTTT.

This clonotype occurred a few times. The chain combines TRBV6-2 or TRBV6-3 with TRBJ2-7; D is undetermined. V was shortened by 4 bases and J by 4 bases, with 5 bases between the two germline ends. Germline V gene data show CDR1 as MNHEY and CDR2 as SVGEGT. The CDR3 totals 11 residues. The CDR3 region has the DNA TGTGCCAGCAGTTTTTTATACGAGCAGTACTTC. The encoded protein is CASSFLYEQYF.